This T cell receptor beta chain was sequenced during a study of blood T cells in healthy people across ages. With a J-beta primer mix and a sample-barcoded 5' primer, a second PCR ran 7 to 11 cycles. Each cDNA molecule was tagged by a template-switch adaptor that had 12 random nucleotides. MiXCR, applied by TCRdb to the 5' RACE reads, yields one record per CDR3 protein. The table records hundreds of thousands of distinct CDR3 sequences, around two fifths of them present only once. CDR1 and CDR2 (germline): DFQATT, SNEGSKA (reference sequence). CDR3 size: 11 residues. V was clipped by 1 base and J by 6 bases, with 7 bases between them.

Sequencing was carried out using blood. This sequence originates from a man aged 55 to 70 in good health. The rearrangement links TRBV20-1 to TRBJ2-7; no clear D gene. CDR3: CSARGLGEQYF. CDR3 bases: TGCAGTGCTAGAGGTTTGGGCGAGCAGTACTTC.